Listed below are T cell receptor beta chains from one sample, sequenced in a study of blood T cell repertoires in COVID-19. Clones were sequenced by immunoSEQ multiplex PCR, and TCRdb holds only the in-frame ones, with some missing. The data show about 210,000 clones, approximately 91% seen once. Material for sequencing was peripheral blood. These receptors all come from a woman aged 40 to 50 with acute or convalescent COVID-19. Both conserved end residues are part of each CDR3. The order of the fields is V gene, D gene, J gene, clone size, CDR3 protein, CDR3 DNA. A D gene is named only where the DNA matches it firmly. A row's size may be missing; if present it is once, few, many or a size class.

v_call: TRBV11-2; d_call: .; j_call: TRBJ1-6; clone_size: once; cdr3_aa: CASSLDLGGSYNSPLHF; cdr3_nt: TGTGCCAGCAGCTTAGATCTCGGAGGGTCCTATAATTCACCCCTCCACTTT
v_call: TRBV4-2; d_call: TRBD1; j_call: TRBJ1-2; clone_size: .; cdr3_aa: CASNRDRGRLNYGYTF; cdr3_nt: TGTGCCAGCAACCGGGACAGGGGAAGACTAAACTATGGCTACACCTTC
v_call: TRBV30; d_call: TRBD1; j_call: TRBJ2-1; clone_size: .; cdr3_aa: CAWRHLTGGHNEQFF; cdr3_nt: TGTGCCTGGAGGCACTTGACAGGGGGGCACAATGAGCAGTTCTTC
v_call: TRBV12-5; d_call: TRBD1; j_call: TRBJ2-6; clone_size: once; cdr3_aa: CASGLVMWGQGSGANVLTF; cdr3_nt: TGTGCTAGTGGTTTGGTAATGTGGGGACAGGGCTCTGGGGCCAACGTCCTGACTTTC
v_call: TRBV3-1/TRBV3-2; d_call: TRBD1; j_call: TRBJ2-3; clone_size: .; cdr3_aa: CASRSTGGTDTQYF; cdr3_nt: TGTGCCAGCAGGTCGACAGGGGGCACAGATACGCAGTATTTT
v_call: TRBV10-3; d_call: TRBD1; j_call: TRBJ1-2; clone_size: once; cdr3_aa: CAISEPGQGDGYTF; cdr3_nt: TGTGCCATCAGTGAGCCTGGACAGGGGGATGGCTACACCTTC
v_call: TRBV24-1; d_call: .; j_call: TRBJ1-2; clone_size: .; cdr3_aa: CATSGTELAYGYTF; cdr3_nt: TGTGCCACCAGTGGGACTGAACTGGCCTATGGCTACACCTTC
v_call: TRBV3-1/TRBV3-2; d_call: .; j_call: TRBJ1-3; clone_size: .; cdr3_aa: CASSQDVSGTGNTIYF; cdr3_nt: TGTGCCAGCAGCCAAGATGTTTCGGGTACGGGAAACACCATATATTTT
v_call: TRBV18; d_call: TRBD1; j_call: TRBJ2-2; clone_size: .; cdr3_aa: CASASGTANTGELFF; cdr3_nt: TGTGCCAGCGCCTCCGGGACAGCGAACACCGGGGAGCTGTTTTTT
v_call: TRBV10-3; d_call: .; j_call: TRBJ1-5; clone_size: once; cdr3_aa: CAISAAGGGRRGNQPQHF; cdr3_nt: TGTGCCATCAGTGCGGCGGGGGGGGGACGCCGGGGCAATCAGCCCCAGCATTTT
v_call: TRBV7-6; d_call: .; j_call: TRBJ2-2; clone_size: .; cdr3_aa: CASSPYEHGGSGELFF; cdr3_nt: TGTGCCAGCAGCCCATACGAACATGGGGGGTCCGGGGAGCTGTTTTTT
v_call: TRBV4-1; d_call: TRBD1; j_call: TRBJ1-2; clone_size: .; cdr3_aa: CASSRVVQGNYGYTF; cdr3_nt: TGCGCCAGCAGCCGGGTTGTACAGGGGAACTATGGCTACACCTTC
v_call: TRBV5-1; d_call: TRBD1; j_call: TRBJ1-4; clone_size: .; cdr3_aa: CASSPEGGTNEKLFF; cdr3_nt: TGCGCCAGCAGCCCGGAAGGGGGCACTAATGAAAAACTGTTTTTT
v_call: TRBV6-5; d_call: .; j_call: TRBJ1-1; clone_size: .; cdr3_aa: CASSYRRYYTEAFF; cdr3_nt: TGTGCCAGCAGTTACCGTCGTTACTACACTGAAGCTTTCTTT
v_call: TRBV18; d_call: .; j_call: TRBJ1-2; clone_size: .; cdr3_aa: CASSSQYGYTF; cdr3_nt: TGTGCCAGCTCTTCTCAGTATGGCTACACCTTC
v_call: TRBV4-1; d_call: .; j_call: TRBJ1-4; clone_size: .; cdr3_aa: CASSLTDRQPLATNEKLFF; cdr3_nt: TGCGCCAGCAGCCTGACGGACAGACAACCACTAGCAACTAATGAAAAACTGTTTTTT
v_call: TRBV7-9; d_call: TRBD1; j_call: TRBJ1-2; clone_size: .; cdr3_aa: CASSLQSGGAYGYTF; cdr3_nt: TGTGCCAGCAGCCTCCAGTCAGGGGGTGCCTATGGCTACACCTTC
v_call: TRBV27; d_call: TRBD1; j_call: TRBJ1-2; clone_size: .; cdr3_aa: CASSRGVSRGQGGYTF; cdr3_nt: TGTGCCAGCAGTAGAGGTGTGTCCAGGGGGCAAGGAGGCTACACCTTC
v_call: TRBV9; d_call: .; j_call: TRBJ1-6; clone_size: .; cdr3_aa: CASSPGEGTPLHF; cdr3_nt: TGTGCCAGCAGCCCCGGAGAGGGTACACCCCTCCACTTT
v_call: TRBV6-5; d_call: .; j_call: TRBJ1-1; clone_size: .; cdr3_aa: CAGSLANTEAFF; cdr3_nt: TGTGCCGGCAGTTTGGCGAACACTGAAGCTTTCTTT
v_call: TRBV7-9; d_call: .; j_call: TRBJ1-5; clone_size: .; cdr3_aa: CASSALQGNQPQHF; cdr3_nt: TGTGCCAGCAGCGCCTTACAGGGAAATCAGCCCCAGCATTTT
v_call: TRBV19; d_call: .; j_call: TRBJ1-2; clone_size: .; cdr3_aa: CASSLSSYGYTF; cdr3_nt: TGTGCCAGTAGCCTGAGTAGTTATGGCTACACCTTC
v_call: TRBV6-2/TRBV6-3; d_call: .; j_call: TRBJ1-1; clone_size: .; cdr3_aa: CASSGEIAEAFF; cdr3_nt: TGTGCCAGCAGTGGGGAGATCGCTGAAGCTTTCTTT
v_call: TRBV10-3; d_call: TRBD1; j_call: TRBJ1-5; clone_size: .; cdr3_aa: CAISERQGYQPQHF; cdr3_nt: TGTGCCATCAGTGAACGACAGGGCTATCAGCCCCAGCATTTT
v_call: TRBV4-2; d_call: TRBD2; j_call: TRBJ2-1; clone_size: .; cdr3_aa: CASSQDLRLAGASTYNEQFF; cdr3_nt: TGTGCCAGCAGCCAAGATCTTAGGCTAGCGGGGGCCAGCACCTACAATGAGCAGTTCTTC
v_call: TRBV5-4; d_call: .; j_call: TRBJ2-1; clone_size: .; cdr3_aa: CASSLDSYRGYEQFF; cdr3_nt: TGTGCCAGCAGCTTGGACTCCTACCGGGGGTATGAGCAGTTCTTC
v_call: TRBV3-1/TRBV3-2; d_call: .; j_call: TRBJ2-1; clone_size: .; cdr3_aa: CASSQSANSYNEQFF; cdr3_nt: TGTGCCAGCAGCCAATCAGCGAACTCCTACAATGAGCAGTTCTTC
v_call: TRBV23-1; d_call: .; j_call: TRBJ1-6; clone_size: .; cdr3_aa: CAPDTSTYNSPLHF; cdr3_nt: TGCGCCCCGGACACAAGCACTTATAATTCACCCCTCCACTTT
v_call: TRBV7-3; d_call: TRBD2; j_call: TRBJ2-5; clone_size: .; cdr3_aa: CASSLAGDQETQYF; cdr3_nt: TGTGCCAGCAGCTTAGCGGGGGACCAAGAGACCCAGTACTTC